Listed below are T cell receptor beta chains from one sample, sequenced in a study of T cells in Graves' hyperthyroidism and ophthalmopathy. TCRdb used MiXCR to reprocess the multiplex PCR reads, holding one entry per CDR3 protein. The data contain about 600,000 distinct CDR3 sequences, approximately 15% of them singletons. Sequencing was performed on blood. Source of these receptors: a woman in her 50s with Graves' ophthalmopathy. The CDR3 runs from the conserved cysteine through the conserved F or W. Fields, in order: D gene, V gene, J gene, clone size, CDR3 DNA, CDR3 protein. The D gene is left open where the match is weak. The size of a clone is reported for some rows only, either as once, few or many, or as a class for expanded clones.

D: .
V: TRBV13
J: TRBJ1-4
size: few
DNA: TGTGCCAGCAGACCCCCACTCGAGGAGGGGCCAACTAATGAAAAACTGTTTTTT
CDR3: CASRPPLEEGPTNEKLFF

D: TRBD1
V: TRBV3-1
J: TRBJ2-1
size: few
DNA: TGTGCCAGCAGCCCGGGGACAGGGGCCGACAATGAGCAGTTCTTC
CDR3: CASSPGTGADNEQFF

D: .
V: TRBV7-6
J: TRBJ1-1
size: many
DNA: TGTGCCAGCAGCTCCAGCGTGGGGAGGGACACTGAAGCTTTCTTT
CDR3: CASSSSVGRDTEAFF

D: TRBD1
V: TRBV18
J: TRBJ2-6
size: many
DNA: TGTGCCAGCTCACCACGGTGGACAGGGGCTACCGGGGCCAACGTCCTGACTTTC
CDR3: CASSPRWTGATGANVLTF

D: TRBD1
V: TRBV12-3/TRBV12-4
J: TRBJ2-3
size: .
DNA: TGTGCCAGCGGCCAGACAGGGGGCACAGATACGCAGTATTTT
CDR3: CASGQTGGTDTQYF

D: .
V: TRBV15
J: TRBJ1-2
size: .
DNA: TGTGCCACCAGCAGAGTTGGGGATGGTGGCTACACCTTC
CDR3: CATSRVGDGGYTF

D: TRBD2
V: TRBV2
J: TRBJ2-1
size: few
DNA: TGTGCCAGCAGTGCACAAGGACTAGCGGGAGGGGTTGGGCAGTTCTTC
CDR3: CASSAQGLAGGVGQFF

D: .
V: TRBV4-1
J: TRBJ2-1
size: .
DNA: TGCGCCAGCAGCCAAGATCCGCGGACCCTAACGTACAATGAGCAGTTCTTC
CDR3: CASSQDPRTLTYNEQFF

D: .
V: TRBV5-1
J: TRBJ2-1
size: many
DNA: TGCGCCAGCAGCCCCTTTGATGGCCTCCCTGGGAGCTCCTACAATGAGCAGTTCTTC
CDR3: CASSPFDGLPGSSYNEQFF

D: .
V: TRBV10-3
J: TRBJ2-7
size: many
DNA: TGTGCCATCAGTGAAGCCAGCCCCTACGAGCAGTACTTC
CDR3: CAISEASPYEQYF

D: .
V: TRBV27
J: TRBJ1-1
size: few
DNA: TGTGCCAGCAGTTGGGCGGCAGGGAGAGCCATGAACACTGAAGCTTTCTTT
CDR3: CASSWAAGRAMNTEAFF

D: .
V: TRBV20-1
J: TRBJ1-2
size: few
DNA: TGCAGTGCTAGTGAAAGGGAGACTGGCTACACCTTC
CDR3: CSASERETGYTF

D: .
V: TRBV29-1
J: TRBJ2-3
size: few
DNA: TGCAGCGCTCGGAGAACAGATACGCAGTATTTT
CDR3: CSARRTDTQYF

D: TRBD2
V: TRBV9
J: TRBJ2-3
size: few
DNA: TGTGCCAGCAGCGAGGGATCGGGGAGGGCGGGAGATACGCAGTATTTT
CDR3: CASSEGSGRAGDTQYF

D: .
V: TRBV6-2/TRBV6-3
J: TRBJ2-3
size: many
DNA: TGTGCCAGCAGTTACTCCCAGGGTTCAGATACGCAGTATTTT
CDR3: CASSYSQGSDTQYF

D: TRBD1
V: TRBV11-3
J: TRBJ2-2
size: .
DNA: TGTGCCAGCAGCCAAGGGGGCGCCTACACCGGGGAGCTGTTTTTT
CDR3: CASSQGGAYTGELFF

D: .
V: TRBV6-2/TRBV6-3
J: TRBJ2-1
size: many
DNA: TGTGCCAGCACCGGTGGAGGGGGCCGGTACAATGAGCAGTTCTTC
CDR3: CASTGGGGRYNEQFF

D: .
V: TRBV5-4
J: TRBJ2-1
size: few
DNA: TGTGCCAGCAGCTTGGTTGGGGGGCGGAATGAGCAGTTCTTC
CDR3: CASSLVGGRNEQFF

D: TRBD1
V: TRBV5-6
J: TRBJ1-1
size: few
DNA: TGTGCCAGCAGCCCAAATGGACAGGGTAGCACTGAAGCTTTCTTT
CDR3: CASSPNGQGSTEAFF

D: TRBD2
V: TRBV5-1
J: TRBJ2-3
size: .
DNA: TGCGCCAGCAGCTTTATAGCGGGAGACCCAGATACGCAGTATTTT
CDR3: CASSFIAGDPDTQYF

D: .
V: TRBV6-1
J: TRBJ1-2
size: many
DNA: TGTGCCAGCACCCAGGGACACAGCTATGGCTACACCTTC
CDR3: CASTQGHSYGYTF

D: .
V: TRBV5-1
J: TRBJ1-6
size: few
DNA: TGCGCCAGCAGCTTGTGGGTAGATAATTCACCCCTCCACTTT
CDR3: CASSLWVDNSPLHF

D: TRBD2
V: TRBV6-2/TRBV6-3
J: TRBJ2-7
size: .
DNA: TGTGCCAGCAGTTACAACAGCCTAGCGGGCTACGAGCAGTACTTC
CDR3: CASSYNSLAGYEQYF

D: TRBD1
V: TRBV6-2/TRBV6-3
J: TRBJ2-1
size: many
DNA: TGTGCCAGCAGACAGGGACAGGGGGCGTTCAATGAGCAGTTCTTC
CDR3: CASRQGQGAFNEQFF

D: TRBD2
V: TRBV29-1
J: TRBJ2-1
size: many
DNA: TGCAGCGTTGACGGGACTAGCGGGAGCTCCTACAATGAGCAGTTCTTC
CDR3: CSVDGTSGSSYNEQFF

D: .
V: TRBV30
J: TRBJ2-1
size: many
DNA: TGTGCCTGGAGTGTAGTTTTTGGGAATGAGCAGTTCTTC
CDR3: CAWSVVFGNEQFF

D: .
V: TRBV27
J: TRBJ1-2
size: many
DNA: TGTGCCAGCACCCTTAACTATGGCTACACCTTC
CDR3: CASTLNYGYTF

D: TRBD1
V: TRBV7-9
J: TRBJ1-1
size: .
DNA: TGTGCCAGCAGCTCCACAAAACAGGGGATTTGGTCTGAAGCTTTCTTT
CDR3: CASSSTKQGIWSEAFF

D: .
V: TRBV19
J: TRBJ1-5
size: .
DNA: TGTGCCAGTAGGTCGGACACCGTTAGCAATCAGCCCCAGCATTTT
CDR3: CASRSDTVSNQPQHF

D: .
V: TRBV28
J: TRBJ2-7
size: many
DNA: TGTGCCAGCAGTGGGGACGGACCCTACGAGCAGTACTTC
CDR3: CASSGDGPYEQYF

D: .
V: TRBV4-2
J: TRBJ1-3
size: .
DNA: TGTGCCAGCAGCCAAGATTTACGGAACTCTGGAAACACCATATATTTT
CDR3: CASSQDLRNSGNTIYF

D: TRBD2
V: TRBV9
J: TRBJ2-1
size: .
DNA: TGTGCCAGCAGCGTAGAGGTAGCGGGGGCCTACAATGAGCAGTTCTTC
CDR3: CASSVEVAGAYNEQFF

D: TRBD2
V: TRBV15
J: TRBJ2-1
size: few
DNA: TGTGCCACCAGCAGAGAACTAGCGGGAGGGCTTAATGAGCAGTTCTTC
CDR3: CATSRELAGGLNEQFF